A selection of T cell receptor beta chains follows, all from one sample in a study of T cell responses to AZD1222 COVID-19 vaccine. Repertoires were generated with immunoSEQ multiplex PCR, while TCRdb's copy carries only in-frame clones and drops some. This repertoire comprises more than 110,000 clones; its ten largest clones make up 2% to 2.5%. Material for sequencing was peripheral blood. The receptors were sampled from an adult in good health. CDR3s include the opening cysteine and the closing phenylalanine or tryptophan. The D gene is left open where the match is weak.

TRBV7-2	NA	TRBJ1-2	CASSFGQSYNYGYTF	TGTGCCAGCAGCTTCGGACAGAGTTATAACTATGGCTACACCTTC
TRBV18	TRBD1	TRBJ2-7	CASSPGDRTYEQYF	TGTGCCAGCTCACCTGGGGACAGAACCTACGAGCAGTACTTC
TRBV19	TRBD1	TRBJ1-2	CASKKTGENYGYTF	TGTGCCAGTAAGAAGACAGGGGAAAACTATGGCTACACCTTC
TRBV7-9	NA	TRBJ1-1	CASSLDHGGTEAFF	TGTGCCAGCAGCTTAGATCATGGAGGCACTGAAGCTTTCTTT
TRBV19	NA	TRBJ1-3	CASSIQEYGGNTIYF	TGTGCCAGTAGTATCCAGGAGTATGGTGGAAACACCATATATTTT
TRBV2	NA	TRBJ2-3	CASSVAGQSTDTQYF	TGTGCCAGCAGTGTAGCGGGACAGAGCACAGATACGCAGTATTTT
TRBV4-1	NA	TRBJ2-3	CASSQDNVGHRTDTQYF	TGCGCCAGCAGCCAAGATAATGTGGGACACCGCACAGATACGCAGTATTTT
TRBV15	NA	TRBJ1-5	CATSRGGSRGTLYQPQHF	TGTGCCACCAGCAGAGGGGGTTCCCGGGGGACACTTTATCAGCCCCAGCATTTT
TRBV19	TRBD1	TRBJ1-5	CASSIGQGGYQPQHF	TGTGCCAGTAGTATCGGACAGGGAGGCTATCAGCCCCAGCATTTT
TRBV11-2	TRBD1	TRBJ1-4	CASSFSGTGREKLFF	TGTGCCAGCAGCTTCTCCGGGACAGGGAGGGAAAAACTGTTTTTT